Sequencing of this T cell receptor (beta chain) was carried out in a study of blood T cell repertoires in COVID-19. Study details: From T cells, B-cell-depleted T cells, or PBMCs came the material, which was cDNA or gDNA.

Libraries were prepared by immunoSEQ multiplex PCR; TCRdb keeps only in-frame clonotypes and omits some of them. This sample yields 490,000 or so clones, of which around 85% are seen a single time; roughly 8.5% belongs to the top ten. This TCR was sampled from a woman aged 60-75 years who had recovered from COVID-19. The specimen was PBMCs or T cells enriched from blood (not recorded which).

CDR3 in DNA: TGCGCCAGCAGCTTGGAGGGGCAGGGCTACGAGCAGTACTTC. It encodes CASSLEGQGYEQYF. The chain employs TRBV5-1 and TRBJ2-7; D is perhaps TRBD1 (5 bases). Per the germline V gene, CDR1 is SGHRS and CDR2 is YFSETQ. This CDR3 is 14 amino acids long. V was shortened by 0 bases and J by 3 bases, with 10 bases between the two germline ends.